The 25 T cell receptor beta chains in this list originate from one sample, sequenced in a study of blood T cell repertoires in COVID-19. TCRdb's copy holds only in-frame clones and misses some; the assay was immunoSEQ multiplex PCR. The sample records roughly 15,000 clones, about 90% being singletons. Sequencing used peripheral blood. These receptors originate from a man aged 50 or older with active COVID-19.

The chain carries TRBV7-8 and TRBJ2-7; no clear D gene. Germline CDR1 is SGHVS and CDR2 is FQNEAQ. V lost 1 base and J 2 bases, leaving 9 bases between the germline ends. The CDR3 totals 14 residues. The CDR3 nucleotides read TGTGCCAGCAGCTTAGGGGCCAGAACCTACGAGCAGTACTTC. It translates to CASSLGARTYEQYF. Filled out from reference TRBV7-8 and TRBJ2-7, the complete variable domain reads GAGVSQSPRYKVAKRGQDVALRCDPISGHVSLFWYQQALGQGPEFLTYFQNEAQLDKSGLPSDRFFAERPEGSVSTLKIQRTQQEDSAVYLCASSLGARTYEQYFGPGTRLTVT.

The chain recombines TRBV19 with TRBJ2-2; TRBD2 aligns across 9 bases. This CDR3 has 16 amino acids. Germline V CDR1 and CDR2: LNHDA, SQIVND (reference sequence). V was clipped by 4 bases and J by 7 bases; unmatched bases: 10. The CDR3 region is CASSKLGGRASGELFF. For the CDR3, the DNA is TGTGCCAGTAGTAAGTTGGGCGGGAGGGCCAGCGGGGAGCTGTTTTTT.

The J gene is TRBJ1-1, the V gene TRBV12-3 or TRBV12-4; a weak D match, TRBD1 (5 bases). The CDR3 has 12 residues. Trimming took off 8 bases at V and 5 bases at J, with 12 bases between the two ends. Written as DNA, the CDR3 is TGTGCCAGCGGGGCAGGGTCAACTGAAGCTTTCTTT. Translation gives CASGAGSTEAFF.

This chain links TRBV3-1 (or the pseudogene TRBV3-2) with TRBJ2-5; D might be TRBD2 (7 bases). Germline lookup yields CDR1 LGHDT and CDR2 YNNKEL (reference sequence). Deletions cut 4 bases from V and 5 bases from J, with 11 bases between. CDR3 size: 13 residues. The CDR3 reads CASSLGGQETQYF. The CDR3 DNA reads as TGTGCCAGCAGCCTCGGGGGGCAGGAGACCCAGTACTTC.

V usage is TRBV7-2 and J usage is TRBJ1-3, with D perhaps matching TRBD1 (6 bases). With 7 bases removed from V and 0 bases from J, the gap between germline ends came to 16 bases. Germline V gene data show CDR1 as SGHTA and CDR2 as FQGNSA. This CDR3 comprises 16 residues. CDR3 nucleotides: TGTGCCAGCAAACTCACAGGGAGCTCCTCTGGAAACACCATATATTTT. Translating it yields CASKLTGSSSGNTIYF.

V is TRBV6-5 and J is TRBJ2-7, with 9 bases aligning to TRBD1. Germline V gene data show CDR1 as MNHEY and CDR2 as SVGAGI. The CDR3 has 15 residues. V gave up 6 bases and J gave up 3 bases; unmatched junction bases: 9. The CDR3 region is CASSRGQGQNYEQYF. The CDR3 coding sequence is TGTGCCAGCAGCAGGGGACAGGGACAAAACTACGAGCAGTACTTC.

The gene calls are TRBV28 and TRBJ1-2; weak D call: TRBD1 (6 bases). Germline CDR1 reads MDHEN; CDR2 reads SYDVKM. V gave up 5 bases and J gave up 7 bases, with 14 bases separating them. This CDR3 region has 13 residues. The CDR3 region has the DNA TGTGCCAGCAGTGTGGACAGCCTGTTTGGCTACACCTTC. This encodes CASSVDSLFGYTF.

The chain is built from TRBV10-3 and TRBJ1-6, with 10 bases that match TRBD1. Germline-derived CDR1 and CDR2 are ENHRY and SYGVKD. V was pared by 0 bases and J by 8 bases, with 10 bases of the junction left unmatched. The CDR3 is 18 residues long. DNA for the CDR3: TGTGCCATCAGTGAGTCGACGACAGGGGGCTCGGGATATTCACCCCTCCACTTT. It yields the protein CAISESTTGGSGYSPLHF.

The chain uses TRBV7-3 and TRBJ2-1; 9 bases match TRBD2. Germline values: CDR1 SGHTA, CDR2 FQGTGA. The CDR3 runs to 14 residues. J was trimmed by 10 bases and V by 5 bases; bases with no gene match: 9. The CDR3 DNA sequence: TGTGCCAGCAGCGCGATAGCGGGAGCATACGAGCAGTTCTTC. It is translated as CASSAIAGAYEQFF.

In nucleotides, the CDR3 is TGTGCCAGCAGCTTAAGGGAGGGGTATCAAGAGACCCAGTACTTC. This translates into CASSLREGYQETQYF. This chain uses TRBV11-3 with TRBJ2-5; 7 bases are shared with TRBD2. The V and J ends lost 2 bases and 2 bases, in that order; junction bases with no gene match: 5. CDR3 length: 15 residues. Germline CDR1 is SGHNT and CDR2 is YENEEA.

CDR3 sequence: CASSERGHNEKLFF. The CDR3, as DNA: TGTGCCAGCAGTGAAAGGGGACATAATGAAAAACTGTTTTTT. The chain recombines TRBV25-1 with TRBJ1-4; tentatively, D is TRBD1 (6 bases). The CDR3 sequence is 14 residues long. V was cut by 2 bases and J by 4 bases, with 8 bases left in between. Germline V gene sequence: CDR1 MGHDK, CDR2 SYGVNS.

The CDR3 DNA follows: TGTGCCAGCAGCTTATGGACAGGGGATATCAATGAGCAGTTCTTC. Translating gives CASSLWTGDINEQFF. The rearrangement joins TRBV7-2 to TRBJ2-1; TRBD1 agrees at 9 bases. The germline CDR1 and CDR2 sequences are SGHTA and FQGNSA. With V trimmed by 2 bases and J by 6 bases, 5 bases remained unmatched. The CDR3 runs 15 residues. The full variable domain, in which reference TRBV7-2 and TRBJ2-1 provide the parts outside the CDR3, is GAGVSQSPSNKVTEKGKDVELRCDPISGHTALYWYRQSLGQGLEFLIYFQGNSAPDKSGLPSDRFSAERTGGSVSTLTIQRTQQEDSAVYLCASSLWTGDINEQFFGPGTRLTVL.

V is TRBV3-1 (or the pseudogene TRBV3-2) and J is TRBJ2-3; 10 nucleotides line up with TRBD2. J gave up 3 bases and V 2 bases, and 14 bases lay outside the gene matches. Per the germline V gene, CDR1 is LGHDT and CDR2 is YNNKEL (reference sequence). The length of the CDR3 is 19 residues. The CDR3 DNA is TGTGCCAGCAGCCAAAAAGGGCTAGCGGGAGCTGCTAGGACAGATACGCAGTATTTT. Protein: CASSQKGLAGAARTDTQYF.

The genes are TRBV30 and TRBJ2-7; D remains unclear. V was trimmed by 0 bases and J by 2 bases, leaving 11 bases between them. The CDR3 consists of 14 residues. From germline, CDR1 is GTSNPN and CDR2 SVGIG (reference sequence). The CDR3 DNA is TGTGCCTGGAGTGTTTCCGATTACACCTACGAGCAGTACTTC. Residues: CAWSVSDYTYEQYF.

The CDR3 loop is CASSYGGSVYEQYF. As DNA, the CDR3 is TGTGCCAGCAGTTACGGGGGGTCGGTGTACGAGCAGTACTTC. The chain uses TRBV6-5 and TRBJ2-7; a weak D match, TRBD2 (6 bases). The CDR3 has 14 residues. V was clipped by 2 bases and J by 4 bases, with 12 bases between them. Germline CDR1 MNHEY, CDR2 SVGAGI.

V and J are TRBV19 and TRBJ1-1; D not resolved. Germline V CDR1 and CDR2: LNHDA, SQIVND (reference sequence). V was shortened by 5 bases and J by 1 base, with 8 bases between the two germline ends. CDR3 size: 13 residues. Written as DNA, the CDR3 is TGTGCCAGTAGTCCCTCAGGGAACACTGAAGCTTTCTTT. Translation gives CASSPSGNTEAFF. Full variable domain (outside the CDR3, taken from reference TRBV19 and TRBJ1-1): DGGITQSPKYLFRKEGQNVTLSCEQNLNHDAMYWYRQDPGQGLRLIYYSQIVNDFQKGDIAEGYSVSREKKESFPLTVTSAQKNPTAFYLCASSPSGNTEAFFGQGTRLTVV.

The chain carries TRBV7-8 and TRBJ2-7, with TRBD2 identical over 9 bases. Unmatched junction bases numbered 10, after V lost 5 bases and J lost 5 bases. CDR3 size: 15 residues. The germline V gene encodes CDR1 SGHVS and CDR2 FQNEAQ. As DNA, the CDR3 is TGTGCCAGCAGCCTACAGGGACTAGCTCTTGACGAGCAGTACTTC. Its translation: CASSLQGLALDEQYF.

This sequence joins TRBV6-2 or TRBV6-3 and TRBJ2-7; TRBD1 matches 10 bases. Germline V gene lookup returns CDR1 MNHEY and CDR2 SVGEGT. Unmatched junction bases numbered 1, after V lost 2 bases and J lost 3 bases. The CDR3 has 14 residues. The CDR3 nucleotides read TGTGCCAGCAGTTACGGGGACAGGGGCTACGAGCAGTACTTC. Protein sequence: CASSYGDRGYEQYF.

The chain combines TRBV10-2 with TRBJ2-3; 7 bases agree with TRBD1. J gave up 6 bases and V 2 bases, and 5 bases lay outside the gene matches. Germline-derived CDR1 and CDR2 are WSHSY and SAAADI. CDR3 length equals 14 residues. In DNA form, the CDR3 reads TGCGCCAGCAGTGAGGGGACAGCTTGGGATACGCAGTATTTT. Residues: CASSEGTAWDTQYF.

The gene calls are TRBV10-1 and TRBJ2-1, with D perhaps matching TRBD1 (5 bases). CDR1 WNHNN and CDR2 SYGVQD come from the germline V gene (reference sequence). The V end lost 6 bases, the J end lost 8 bases, and 14 bases lay between the germline ends. This CDR3 region has 13 residues. CDR3: CASRVTLGDEQFF. In DNA form, the CDR3 reads TGCGCCAGCAGGGTCACTCTAGGGGATGAGCAGTTCTTC.

The chain employs TRBV11-1 and TRBJ1-1; 8 bases are shared with TRBD1. The CDR3 runs to 15 residues. V shed 5 bases, J shed 1 base, and the junction held 6 bases outside the gene matches. The germline gives CDR1 SGHAT, CDR2 FQDESV (reference sequence). The CDR3 sequence is CASSTGQGRNTEAFF. The DNA for the CDR3 is TGTGCCAGCAGCACCGGACAGGGCAGGAACACTGAAGCTTTCTTT.

This clone came up a few times. The chain is built from TRBV9 and TRBJ2-1; 7 bases agree with TRBD2. Germline V lookup: CDR1 SGDLS, CDR2 YYNGEE. The CDR3 length is 15 residues. V shed 2 bases and J 3 bases; nucleotides not matched to a gene: 5. Written as DNA, the CDR3 is TGTGCCAGCAGCGTGAGCGGGAATGGCTACAATGAGCAGTTCTTC. Translation gives CASSVSGNGYNEQFF.

This chain joins TRBV24-1 and TRBJ2-1; the match to TRBD2 covers 10 bases. The CDR3 contains 16 residues. After removal of 3 bases from V and 3 bases from J, the junction contained 4 bases not matched to a gene. In germline, CDR1 is KGHDR, CDR2 SFDVKD. The CDR3 DNA sequence: TGTGCCACCAGTGATCCTAGCGGGGGTAACTACAATGAGCAGTTCTTC. Residues: CATSDPSGGNYNEQFF.

This rearrangement joins TRBV7-2 to TRBJ2-7; 8 bases line up with TRBD2. CDR3 length: 13 residues. Germline V gives CDR1 SGHTA, CDR2 FQGNSA. V lost 3 bases, J lost 2 bases, and 0 bases stayed unmatched. The CDR3 sequence is CASSFGRAYEQYF. CDR3 in DNA: TGTGCCAGCAGCTTCGGGAGGGCCTACGAGCAGTACTTC.

This clone appeared a few times. This chain connects TRBV28 to TRBJ2-7, with 10 bases identical to TRBD2. The ends lost 1 base at V and 10 bases at J; junction bases unmatched: 4. This CDR3 is built from 13 residues. Germline values: CDR1 MDHEN, CDR2 SYDVKM. The CDR3 sequence is CASSLSRLAGQYF. The CDR3 DNA follows: TGTGCCAGCAGTTTATCACGACTAGCGGGCCAGTACTTC.